The 2 T cell receptor beta chains presented below share a single source sample, sequenced in a study of vaccination effects on CD4 cells after COVID-19. Antigens of these TCRs are unknown. The table came from immunoSEQ multiplex PCR; TCRdb's copy has only in-frame clones and leaves some out. Of tens of thousands of clones in the sample, about 74% were seen once. Viral peptide pools were used in the ViraFEST assay to expand antigen-specific CD4+ T cells, and sequencing came afterward. Investigators separated out CD4+ T cells once around 9 days of culture had passed. The vaccine recipients had no prior SARS-CoV-2 infection, with negative nucleocapsid antibodies. The sample here was CD4+ T cells from PBMCs cultured with SARS-CoV-2 spike peptides, taken before COVID-19 vaccination. The receptor set was obtained from a human donor who received a COVID-19 vaccine.

CDR3 residues: CASSSIRDTGELFF. The CDR3 coding sequence is TGTGCCAGCAGCTCCATCCGAGACACCGGGGAGCTGTTTTTT. This chain uses TRBV11-2 with TRBJ2-2; D is undetermined. This CDR3 region has 14 residues. The germline gives CDR1 SGHAT, CDR2 FQNNGV. The ends were cut back, 4 bases at V and 3 bases at J, with 9 bases in the middle.

This sequence joins TRBV6-5 and TRBJ2-7, with D unclear. With 7 bases removed from V and 2 bases from J, the gap between germline ends came to 18 bases. The CDR3 runs to 15 residues. Germline values: CDR1 MNHEY, CDR2 SVGAGI. This chain's CDR3 is CASTPMTSYAYEQYF. CDR3 sequence (DNA): TGTGCCAGCACCCCTATGACAAGCTACGCCTACGAGCAGTACTTC.